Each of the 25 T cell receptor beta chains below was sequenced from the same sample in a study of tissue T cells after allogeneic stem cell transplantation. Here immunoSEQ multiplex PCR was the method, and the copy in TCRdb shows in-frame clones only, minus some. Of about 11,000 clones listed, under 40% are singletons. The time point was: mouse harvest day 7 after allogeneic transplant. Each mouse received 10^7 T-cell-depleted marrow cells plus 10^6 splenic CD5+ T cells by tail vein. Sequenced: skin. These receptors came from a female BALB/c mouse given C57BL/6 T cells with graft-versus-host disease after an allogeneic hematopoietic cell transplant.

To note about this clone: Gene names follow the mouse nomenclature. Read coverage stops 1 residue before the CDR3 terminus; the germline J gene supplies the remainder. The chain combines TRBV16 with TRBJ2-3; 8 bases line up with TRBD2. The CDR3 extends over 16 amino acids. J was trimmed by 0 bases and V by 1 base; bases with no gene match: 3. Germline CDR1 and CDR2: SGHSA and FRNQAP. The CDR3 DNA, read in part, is TGTGCAAGCAGCTTAGTACTGGGGGTTAGTGCAGAAACGCTGTAT. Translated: CASSLVLGVSAETLY. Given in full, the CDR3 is CASSLVLGVSAETLYF.

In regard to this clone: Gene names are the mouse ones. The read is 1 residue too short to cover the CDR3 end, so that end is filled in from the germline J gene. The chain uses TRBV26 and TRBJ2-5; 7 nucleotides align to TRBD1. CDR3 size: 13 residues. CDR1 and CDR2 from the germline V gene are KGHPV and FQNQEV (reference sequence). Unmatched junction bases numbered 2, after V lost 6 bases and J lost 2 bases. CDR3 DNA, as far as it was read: TGTGCCAGCAGGGGGGACAGCCAAGACACCCAGTAC. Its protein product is CASRGDSQDTQY. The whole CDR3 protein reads CASRGDSQDTQYF.

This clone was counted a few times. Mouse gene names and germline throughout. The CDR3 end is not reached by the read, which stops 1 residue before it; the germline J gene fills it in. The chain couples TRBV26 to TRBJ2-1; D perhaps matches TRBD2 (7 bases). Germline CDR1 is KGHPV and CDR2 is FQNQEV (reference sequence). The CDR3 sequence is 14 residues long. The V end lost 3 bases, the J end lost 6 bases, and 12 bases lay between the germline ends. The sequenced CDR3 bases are TGTGCCAGCAGTCTTGGGGGGCTTAGTGCTGAGCAGTTC. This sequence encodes CASSLGGLSAEQF. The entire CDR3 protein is CASSLGGLSAEQFF.

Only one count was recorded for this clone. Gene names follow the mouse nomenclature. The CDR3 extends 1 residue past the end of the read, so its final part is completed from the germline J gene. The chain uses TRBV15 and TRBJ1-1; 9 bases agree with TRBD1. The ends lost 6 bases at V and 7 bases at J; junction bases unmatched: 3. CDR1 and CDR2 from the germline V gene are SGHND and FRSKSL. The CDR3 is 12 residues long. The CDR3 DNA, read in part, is TGTGCCAGCAGGCGACAGGGGGGAGAAGTCTTC. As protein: CASRRQGGEVF. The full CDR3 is CASRRQGGEVFF.

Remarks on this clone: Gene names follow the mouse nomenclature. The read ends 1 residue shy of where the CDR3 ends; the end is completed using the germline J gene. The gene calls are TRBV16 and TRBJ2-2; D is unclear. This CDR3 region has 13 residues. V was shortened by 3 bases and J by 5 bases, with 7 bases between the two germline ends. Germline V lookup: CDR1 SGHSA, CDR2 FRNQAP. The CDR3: CASSFEGTGQLYF. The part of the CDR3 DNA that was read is TGTGCAAGCAGCTTTGAGGGAACCGGGCAGCTCTAC.

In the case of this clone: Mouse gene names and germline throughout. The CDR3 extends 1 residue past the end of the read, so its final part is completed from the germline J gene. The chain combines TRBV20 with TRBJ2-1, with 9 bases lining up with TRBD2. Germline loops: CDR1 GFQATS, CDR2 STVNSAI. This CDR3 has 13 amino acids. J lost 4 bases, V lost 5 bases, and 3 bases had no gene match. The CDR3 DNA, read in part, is TGTGGTGCTTCTGGGGGGGGGTATGCTGAGCAGTTC. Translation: CGASGGGYAEQF. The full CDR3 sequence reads CGASGGGYAEQFF.

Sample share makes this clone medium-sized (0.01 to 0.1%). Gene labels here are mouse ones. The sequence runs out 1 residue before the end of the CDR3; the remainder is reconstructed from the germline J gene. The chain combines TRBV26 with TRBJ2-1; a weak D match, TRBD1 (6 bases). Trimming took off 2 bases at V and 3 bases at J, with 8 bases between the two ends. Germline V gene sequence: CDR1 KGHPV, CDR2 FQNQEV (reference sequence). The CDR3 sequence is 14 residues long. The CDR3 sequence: CASSLGDIYAEQFF. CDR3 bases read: TGTGCCAGCAGTCTGGGGGACATCTATGCTGAGCAGTTC.

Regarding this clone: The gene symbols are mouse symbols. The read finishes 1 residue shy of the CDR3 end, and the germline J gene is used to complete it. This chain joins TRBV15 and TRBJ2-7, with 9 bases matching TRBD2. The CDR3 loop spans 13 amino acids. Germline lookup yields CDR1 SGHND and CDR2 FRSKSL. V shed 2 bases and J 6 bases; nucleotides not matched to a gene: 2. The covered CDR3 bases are TGTGCCAGCAGTTTACTGGGGGGGAGTGAACAGTAC. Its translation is CASSLLGGSEQY. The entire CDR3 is CASSLLGGSEQYF.

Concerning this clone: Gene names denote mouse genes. The CDR3 sequence is CASSPDWGREQYF. The DNA read from the CDR3 is TGTGCCAGCAGCCCGGACTGGGGGAGAGAACAGTAC. The chain carries TRBV4 and TRBJ2-7, with 10 bases matching TRBD2. The read ends 1 residue shy of where the CDR3 ends; the end is completed using the germline J gene. There are 13 residues in the CDR3. CDR1 is LGHDT, CDR2 YNNKQL, per germline (reference sequence). The V and J ends lost 5 bases and 7 bases, in that order; junction bases with no gene match: 5.

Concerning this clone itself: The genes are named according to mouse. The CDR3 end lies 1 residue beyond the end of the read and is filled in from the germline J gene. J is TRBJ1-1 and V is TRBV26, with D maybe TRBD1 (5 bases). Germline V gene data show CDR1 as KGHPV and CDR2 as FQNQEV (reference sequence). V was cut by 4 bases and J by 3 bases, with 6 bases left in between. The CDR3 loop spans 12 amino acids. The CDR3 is CASSRGDTEVFF. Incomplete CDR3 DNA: TGTGCCAGCAGTCGGGGGGACACAGAAGTCTTC.

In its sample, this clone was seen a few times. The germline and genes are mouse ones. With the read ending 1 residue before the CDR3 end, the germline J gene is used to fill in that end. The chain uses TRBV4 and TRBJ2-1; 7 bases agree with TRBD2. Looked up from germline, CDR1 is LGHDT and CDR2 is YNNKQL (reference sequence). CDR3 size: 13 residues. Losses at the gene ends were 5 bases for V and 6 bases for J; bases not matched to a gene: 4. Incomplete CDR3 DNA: TGTGCCAGCAGCCGATGGGGGGTTGCTGAGCAGTTC. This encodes CASSRWGVAEQF. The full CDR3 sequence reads CASSRWGVAEQFF.

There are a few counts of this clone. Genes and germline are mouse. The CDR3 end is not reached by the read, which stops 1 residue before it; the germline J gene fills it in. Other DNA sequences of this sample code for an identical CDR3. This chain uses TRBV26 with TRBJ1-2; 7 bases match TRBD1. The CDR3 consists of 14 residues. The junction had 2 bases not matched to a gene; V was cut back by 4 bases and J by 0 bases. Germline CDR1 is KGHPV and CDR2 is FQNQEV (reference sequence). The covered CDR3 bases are TGTGCCAGCAGTCGGCAGGGGGCAAACTCCGACTACACC. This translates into CASSRQGANSDYT. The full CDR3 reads CASSRQGANSDYTF.

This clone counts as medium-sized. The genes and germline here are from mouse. The part of the CDR3 DNA that was read is TGTGCCAGCAGTCGAGGGAGCTCCTATGAACAGTAC. Translating gives CASSRGSSYEQY. The whole CDR3 sequence reads CASSRGSSYEQYF. The V gene is TRBV13-1, the J gene TRBJ2-7; no reliable D call. The observed sequence ends 1 residue before the CDR3 terminus, with the missing tail filled in from the germline J gene. Germline V gene data show CDR1 as NSHNY and CDR2 as SYGAGN. CDR3 size: 13 residues. Trimming took off 4 bases at V and 0 bases at J, with 8 bases between the two ends.

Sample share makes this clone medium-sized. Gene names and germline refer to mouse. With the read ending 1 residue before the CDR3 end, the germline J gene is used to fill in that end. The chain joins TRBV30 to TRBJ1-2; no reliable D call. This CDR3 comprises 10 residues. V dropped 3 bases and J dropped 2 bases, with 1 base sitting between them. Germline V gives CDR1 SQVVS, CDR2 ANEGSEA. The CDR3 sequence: CSSSNSDYTF. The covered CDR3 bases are TGTAGTTCTAGCAACTCCGACTACACC.

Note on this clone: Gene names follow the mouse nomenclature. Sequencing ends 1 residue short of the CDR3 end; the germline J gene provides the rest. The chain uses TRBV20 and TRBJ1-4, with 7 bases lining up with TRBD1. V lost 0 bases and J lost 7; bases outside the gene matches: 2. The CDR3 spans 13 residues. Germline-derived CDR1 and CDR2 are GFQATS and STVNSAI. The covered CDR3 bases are TGTGGTGCTAGGGAGGCAGGGGGCGAAAGATTATTT. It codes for CGAREAGGERLF. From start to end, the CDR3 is CGAREAGGERLFF.

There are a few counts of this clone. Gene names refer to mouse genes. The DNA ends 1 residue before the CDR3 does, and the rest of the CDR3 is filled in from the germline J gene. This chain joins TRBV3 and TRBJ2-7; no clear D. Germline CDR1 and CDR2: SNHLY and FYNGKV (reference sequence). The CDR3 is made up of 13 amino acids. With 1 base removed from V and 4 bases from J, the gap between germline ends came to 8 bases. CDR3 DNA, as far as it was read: TGTGCCAGCAGCTTAGAGCGGGGTTATGAACAGTAC. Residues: CASSLERGYEQY. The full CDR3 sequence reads CASSLERGYEQYF. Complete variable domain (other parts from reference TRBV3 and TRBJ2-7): GPKVLQIPSHQIIDMGQMVTLNCDPVSNHLYFYWYKQILGQQMEFLVNFYNGKVMEKSKLFKDQFSVERPDGSYFTLKIQPTALEDSAVYFCASSLERGYEQYFGPGTRLTVL.

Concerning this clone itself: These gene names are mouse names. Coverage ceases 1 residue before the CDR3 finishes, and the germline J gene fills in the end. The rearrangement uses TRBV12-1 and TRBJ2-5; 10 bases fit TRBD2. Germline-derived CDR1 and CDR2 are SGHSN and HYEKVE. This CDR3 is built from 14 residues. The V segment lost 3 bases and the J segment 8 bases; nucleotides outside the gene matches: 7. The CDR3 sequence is CASSFGLGEGTQYF. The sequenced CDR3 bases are TGTGCCAGCTCTTTCGGACTGGGGGAAGGCACCCAGTAC.

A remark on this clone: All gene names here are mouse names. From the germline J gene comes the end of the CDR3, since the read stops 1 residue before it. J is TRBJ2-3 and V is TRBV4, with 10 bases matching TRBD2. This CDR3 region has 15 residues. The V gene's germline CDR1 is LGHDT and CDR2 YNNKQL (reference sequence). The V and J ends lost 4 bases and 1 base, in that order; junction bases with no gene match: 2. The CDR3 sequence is CASSSWGGGAETLYF. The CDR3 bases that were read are TGTGCCAGCAGCTCCTGGGGGGGCGGTGCAGAAACGCTGTAT.

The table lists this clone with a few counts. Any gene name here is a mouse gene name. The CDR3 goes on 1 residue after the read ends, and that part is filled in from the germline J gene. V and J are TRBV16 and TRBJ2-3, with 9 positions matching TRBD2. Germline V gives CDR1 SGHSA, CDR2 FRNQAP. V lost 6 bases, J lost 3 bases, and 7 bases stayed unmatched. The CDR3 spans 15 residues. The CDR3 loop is CASSSDWGRAETLYF. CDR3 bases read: TGTGCAAGCAGTTCTGACTGGGGGAGGGCAGAAACGCTGTAT. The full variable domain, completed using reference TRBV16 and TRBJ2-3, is NAGVIQTPRHKVTGKGQEATLWCEPISGHSAVFWYRQTIVQGLEFLTYFRNQAPIDDSGMPKERFSAQMPNQSHSTLKIQSTQPQDSAVYLCASSSDWGRAETLYFGSGTRLTVL.

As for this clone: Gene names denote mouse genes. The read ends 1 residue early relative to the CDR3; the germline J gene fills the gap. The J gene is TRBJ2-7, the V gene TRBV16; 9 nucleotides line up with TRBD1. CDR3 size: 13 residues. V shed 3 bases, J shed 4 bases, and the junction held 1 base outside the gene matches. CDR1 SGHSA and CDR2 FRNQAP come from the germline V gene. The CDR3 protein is CASSLGQGYEQYF. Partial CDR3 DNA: TGTGCAAGCAGCTTGGGACAGGGATATGAACAGTAC. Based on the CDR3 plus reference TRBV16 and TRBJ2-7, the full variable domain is NAGVIQTPRHKVTGKGQEATLWCEPISGHSAVFWYRQTIVQGLEFLTYFRNQAPIDDSGMPKERFSAQMPNQSHSTLKIQSTQPQDSAVYLCASSLGQGYEQYFGPGTRLTVL.

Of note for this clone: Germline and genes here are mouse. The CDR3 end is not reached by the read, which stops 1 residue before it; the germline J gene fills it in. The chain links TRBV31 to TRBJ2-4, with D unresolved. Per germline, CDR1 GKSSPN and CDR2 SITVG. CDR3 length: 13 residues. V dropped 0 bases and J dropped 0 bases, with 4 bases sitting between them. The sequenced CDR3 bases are TGTGCCTGGAGTCTGGGAAGTCAAAACACCTTGTAC. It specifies CAWSLGSQNTLY. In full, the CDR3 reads CAWSLGSQNTLYF. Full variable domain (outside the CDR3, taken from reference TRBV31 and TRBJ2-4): AQTIHQWPVAEIKAVGSPLSLGCTIKGKSSPNLYWYWQATGGTLQQLFYSITVGQVESVVQLNLSASRPKDDQFILSTEKLLLSHSGFYLCAWSLGSQNTLYFGAGTRLSVL.

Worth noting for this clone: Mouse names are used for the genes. The sequenced CDR3 bases are TGCACCTGCAGCCACAGGGGGTTTTCTGGAAATACGCTCTAT. It specifies CTCSHRGFSGNTLY. The whole CDR3 protein reads CTCSHRGFSGNTLYF. The chain uses TRBV1 and TRBJ1-3; 8 bases fit TRBD1. The read ends 1 residue early relative to the CDR3; the germline J gene fills the gap. The CDR3 is 15 residues long. Germline V lookup: CDR1 NSQYPW, CDR2 LRSPGD (reference sequence). The J segment lost 0 bases and the V segment lost 6 bases, leaving 4 bases of the junction unmatched.

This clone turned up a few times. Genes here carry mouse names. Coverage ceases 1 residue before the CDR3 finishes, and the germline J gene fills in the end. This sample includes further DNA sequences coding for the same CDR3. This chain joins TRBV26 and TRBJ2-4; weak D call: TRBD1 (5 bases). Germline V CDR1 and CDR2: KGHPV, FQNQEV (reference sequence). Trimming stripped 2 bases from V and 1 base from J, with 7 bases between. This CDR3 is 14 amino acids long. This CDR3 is CASSLRGGQNTLYF. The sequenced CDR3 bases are TGTGCCAGCAGTCTGAGGGGAGGTCAAAACACCTTGTAC.

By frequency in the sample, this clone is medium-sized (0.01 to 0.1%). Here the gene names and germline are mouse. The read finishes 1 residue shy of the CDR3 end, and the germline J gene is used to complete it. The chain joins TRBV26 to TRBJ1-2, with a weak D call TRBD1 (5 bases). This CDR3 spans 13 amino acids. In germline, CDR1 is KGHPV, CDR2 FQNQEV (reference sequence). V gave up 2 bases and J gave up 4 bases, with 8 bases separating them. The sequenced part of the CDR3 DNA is TGTGCCAGCAGTCTGGGGGGGACCTCCGACTACACC. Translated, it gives CASSLGGTSDYT. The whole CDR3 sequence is CASSLGGTSDYTF.

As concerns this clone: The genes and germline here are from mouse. The CDR3 spells CASSQGHTEVFF. Incomplete CDR3 DNA: TGTGCCAGCAGTCAGGGACATACAGAAGTCTTC. V and J are TRBV26 and TRBJ1-1, with D perhaps matching TRBD1 (6 bases). The read is 1 residue too short to cover the CDR3 end, so that end is filled in from the germline J gene. This CDR3 comprises 12 residues. The V gene's germline CDR1 is KGHPV and CDR2 FQNQEV (reference sequence). V gave up 4 bases and J gave up 5 bases, with 8 bases separating them.